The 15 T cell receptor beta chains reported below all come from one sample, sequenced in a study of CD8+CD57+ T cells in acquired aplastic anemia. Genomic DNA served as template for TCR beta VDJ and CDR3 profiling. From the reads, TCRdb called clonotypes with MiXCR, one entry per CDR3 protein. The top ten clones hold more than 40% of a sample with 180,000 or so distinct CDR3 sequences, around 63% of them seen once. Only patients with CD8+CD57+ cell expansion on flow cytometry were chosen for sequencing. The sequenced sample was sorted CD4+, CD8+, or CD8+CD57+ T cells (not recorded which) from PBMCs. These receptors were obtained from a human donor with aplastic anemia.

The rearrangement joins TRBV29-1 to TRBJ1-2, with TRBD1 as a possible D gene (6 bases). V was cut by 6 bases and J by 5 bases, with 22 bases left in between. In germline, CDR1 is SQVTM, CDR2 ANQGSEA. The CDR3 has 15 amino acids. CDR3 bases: TGCAGCGTCGCCCCCTCGGGGGGCCTAGAGTATGGCTACACCTTC. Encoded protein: CSVAPSGGLEYGYTF.

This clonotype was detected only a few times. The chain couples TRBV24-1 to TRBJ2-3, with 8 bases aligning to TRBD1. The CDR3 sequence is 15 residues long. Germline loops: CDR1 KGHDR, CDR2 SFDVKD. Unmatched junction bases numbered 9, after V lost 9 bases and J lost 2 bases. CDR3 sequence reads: CATAPDRDPTDTQYF. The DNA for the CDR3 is TGTGCCACCGCTCCGGACAGGGATCCCACAGATACGCAGTATTTT.

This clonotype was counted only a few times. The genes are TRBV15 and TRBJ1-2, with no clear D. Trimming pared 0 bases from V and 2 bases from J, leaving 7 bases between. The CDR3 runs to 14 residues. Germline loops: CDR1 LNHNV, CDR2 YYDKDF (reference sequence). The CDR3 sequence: CATSRDLGNYGYTF. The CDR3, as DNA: TGTGCCACCAGCAGAGATCTGGGAAACTATGGCTACACCTTC.

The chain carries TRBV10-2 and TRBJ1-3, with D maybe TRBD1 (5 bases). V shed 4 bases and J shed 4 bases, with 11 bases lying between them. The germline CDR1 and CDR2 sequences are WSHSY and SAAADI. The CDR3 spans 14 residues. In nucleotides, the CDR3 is TGCGCCAGCAGTGGGGGGACGGAGGGAAACACCATATATTTT. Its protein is CASSGGTEGNTIYF.

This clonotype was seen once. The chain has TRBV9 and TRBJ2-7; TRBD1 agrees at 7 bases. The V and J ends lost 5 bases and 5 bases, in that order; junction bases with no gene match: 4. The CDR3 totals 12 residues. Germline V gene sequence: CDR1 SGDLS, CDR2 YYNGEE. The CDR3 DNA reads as TGTGCCAGCAGGTCAGACAGGGACGAGCAGTACTTC. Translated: CASRSDRDEQYF.

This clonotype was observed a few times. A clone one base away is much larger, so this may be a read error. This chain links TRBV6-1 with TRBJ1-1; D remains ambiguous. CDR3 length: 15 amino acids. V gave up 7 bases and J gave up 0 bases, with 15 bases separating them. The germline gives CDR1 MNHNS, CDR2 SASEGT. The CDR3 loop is CASKTHIGMNTEAFF. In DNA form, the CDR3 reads TGTGCCAGCAAGACTCACATAGGGATGAACACTGAAGCTTTCTTT.

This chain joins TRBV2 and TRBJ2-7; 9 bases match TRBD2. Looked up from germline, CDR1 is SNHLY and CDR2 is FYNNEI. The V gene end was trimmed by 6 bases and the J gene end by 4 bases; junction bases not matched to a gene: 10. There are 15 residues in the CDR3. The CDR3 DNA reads TGTGCCAGCAGCTCAACGGCTAGCGGGAAGTACGAGCAGTACTTC. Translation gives CASSSTASGKYEQYF.

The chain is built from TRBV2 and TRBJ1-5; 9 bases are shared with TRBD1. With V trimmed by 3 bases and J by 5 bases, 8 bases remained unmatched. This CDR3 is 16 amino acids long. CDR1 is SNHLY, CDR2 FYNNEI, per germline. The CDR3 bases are TGTGCCAGCAGTGAGACAGGGGGTGTCCTCTATCAGCCCCAGCATTTT. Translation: CASSETGGVLYQPQHF.

DNA for the CDR3: TGTGCCAGCAGAACGCCGGGAGTATTAGCTGAAGCTTTCTTT. It specifies CASRTPGVLAEAFF. The chain employs TRBV12-3 or TRBV12-4 and TRBJ1-1; the D is unclear. The CDR3 consists of 14 residues. V lost 6 bases to trimming and J lost 6 bases, with 17 bases between them.

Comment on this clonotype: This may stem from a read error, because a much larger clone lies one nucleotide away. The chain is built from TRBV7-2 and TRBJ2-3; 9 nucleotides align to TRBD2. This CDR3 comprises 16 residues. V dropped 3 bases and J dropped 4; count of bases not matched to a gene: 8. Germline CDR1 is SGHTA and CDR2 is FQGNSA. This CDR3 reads CASSFPSGDSADTQYF. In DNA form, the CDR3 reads TGTGCCAGCAGCTTCCCTAGCGGGGACAGCGCAGATACGCAGTATTTT.

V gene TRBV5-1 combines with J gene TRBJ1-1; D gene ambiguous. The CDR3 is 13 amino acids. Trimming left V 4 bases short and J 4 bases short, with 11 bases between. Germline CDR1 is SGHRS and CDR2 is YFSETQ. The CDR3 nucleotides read TGCGCCAGCAGCACCCCGGGAAGCACTGAAGCTTTCTTT. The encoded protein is CASSTPGSTEAFF.

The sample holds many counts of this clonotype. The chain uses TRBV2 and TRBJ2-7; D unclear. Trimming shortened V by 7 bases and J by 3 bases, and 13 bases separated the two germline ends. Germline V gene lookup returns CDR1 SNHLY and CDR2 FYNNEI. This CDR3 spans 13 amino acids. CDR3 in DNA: TGTGCCAGCACCATAGGTGACGGCTACGAGCAGTACTTC. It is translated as CASTIGDGYEQYF.

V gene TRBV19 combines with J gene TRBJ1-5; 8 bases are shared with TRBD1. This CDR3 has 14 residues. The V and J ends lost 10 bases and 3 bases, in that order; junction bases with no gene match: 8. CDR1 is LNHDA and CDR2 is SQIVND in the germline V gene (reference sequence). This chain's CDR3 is CATSRTGINQPQHF. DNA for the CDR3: TGTGCCACCAGCCGGACAGGGATCAATCAGCCCCAGCATTTT.

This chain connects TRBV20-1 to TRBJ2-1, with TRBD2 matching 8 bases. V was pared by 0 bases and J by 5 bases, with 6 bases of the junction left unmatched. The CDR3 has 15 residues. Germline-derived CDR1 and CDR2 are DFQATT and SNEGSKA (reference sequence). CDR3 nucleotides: TGCAGTGCTAGAGACGGGGGACTAGTCGACAATGAGCAGTTCTTC. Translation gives CSARDGGLVDNEQFF.

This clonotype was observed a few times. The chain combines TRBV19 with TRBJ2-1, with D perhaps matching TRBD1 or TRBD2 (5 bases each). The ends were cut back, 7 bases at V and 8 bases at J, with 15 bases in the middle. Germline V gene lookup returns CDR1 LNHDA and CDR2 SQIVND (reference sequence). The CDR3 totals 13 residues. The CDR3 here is CASIGGWSDEQFF. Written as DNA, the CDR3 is TGTGCCAGTATTGGGGGATGGAGCGATGAGCAGTTCTTC.